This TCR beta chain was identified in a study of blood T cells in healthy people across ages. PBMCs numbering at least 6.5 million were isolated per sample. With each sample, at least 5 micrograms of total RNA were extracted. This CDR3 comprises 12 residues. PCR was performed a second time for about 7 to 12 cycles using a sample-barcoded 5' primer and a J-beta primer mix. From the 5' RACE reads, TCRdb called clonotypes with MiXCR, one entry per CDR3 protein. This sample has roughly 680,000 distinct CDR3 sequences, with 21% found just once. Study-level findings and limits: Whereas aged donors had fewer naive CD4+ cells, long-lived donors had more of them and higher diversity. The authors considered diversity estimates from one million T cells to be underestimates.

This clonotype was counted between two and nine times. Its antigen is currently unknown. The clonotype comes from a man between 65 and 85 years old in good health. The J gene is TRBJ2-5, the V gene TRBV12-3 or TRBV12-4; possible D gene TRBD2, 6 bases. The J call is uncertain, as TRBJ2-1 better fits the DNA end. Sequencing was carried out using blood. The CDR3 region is CASREGPPRQFF. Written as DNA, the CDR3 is TGTGCCAGCAGGGAGGGCCCCCCCAGGCAGTTCTTC.